This TCR beta chain originates from a study of cytomegalovirus exposure and HLA in healthy donors. Across the study: Earlier results showed roughly 110 million unique TCR beta sequences derived from approximately 170 million T cells.

Germline loops: CDR1 SGHTA, CDR2 FQGTGA. The CDR3 is 15 residues long. The junction had 5 bases not matched to a gene; V was cut back by 5 bases and J by 4 bases. 13 Jbeta primers and 60 Vbeta primers were used for the PCR. In the original analysis: In a later analysis, the count reached 74 million or so unique TCR beta chains, with about 9.9 million shared. Sequenced by immunoSEQ multiplex PCR; TCRdb stores in-frame clones only, minus some. V and J calls and clone size are copied from that table; D and trimming were computed from the DNA. The listing contains some 62,000 clones. This rearrangement joins TRBV7-3 to TRBJ2-1; TRBD1 matches at 10 bases. This TCR was sampled from a young man in good health and CMV-seropositive. The sequenced sample was PBMCs. CDR3 sequence (DNA): TGTGCCAGCAGCCTCGGGACAGGGGTTTACAATGAGCAGTTCTTC. Its protein is CASSLGTGVYNEQFF.